This T cell receptor (beta chain) was observed in a study of blood T cell repertoires in COVID-19. Some clones are missing from TCRdb's copy, which holds only in-frame ones; the method was immunoSEQ multiplex PCR. The sample yields about 69,000 clones, around 85% seen once. Seattle patients were enrolled during active infection and followed longitudinally. Germline CDR1 GTSNPN, CDR2 SVGIG (reference sequence). The V gene end was trimmed by 4 bases and the J gene end by 3 bases; junction bases not matched to a gene: 1. The CDR3 is made up of 12 amino acids. The sample taken for sequencing was peripheral blood. This rearrangement joins TRBV30 to TRBJ1-2; 8 bases line up with TRBD1. This TCR was sampled from a man between 35 and 55 years old with COVID-19, enrolled during active disease. The CDR3 loop reads CAWTGGYYGYTF. Written as DNA, the CDR3 is TGTGCCTGGACAGGGGGCTACTATGGCTACACCTTC.